This is a list of T cell receptor beta chains from one sample in a study of cytomegalovirus exposure and HLA in healthy donors. Here immunoSEQ multiplex PCR was the method, and the copy in TCRdb shows in-frame clones only, minus some. Seen here are roughly 80,000 clones, 77% observed once, and the top ten hold 2.5% to 3.5%. Sequenced input: PBMCs. Source of these receptors: a middle-aged man in good health and CMV-seropositive. Each CDR3 is given with its conserved first and last residue. Fields, in order: clone size, J gene, V gene, D gene, CDR3 length, CDR3 protein, CDR3 DNA. The D gene is left open where the match is weak. Expanded clones get a size class; other rows say once, few or many, or leave the size out.

>-|TRBJ1-1|TRBV11-2|TRBD1|15
CASSLEGTVNTEAFF
TGTGCCAGCAGCTTAGAGGGGACAGTGAACACTGAAGCTTTCTTT
>-|TRBJ2-7|TRBV7-2|-|13
CASNSGSSYEQYF
TGTGCCAGCAATAGCGGCAGCTCCTACGAGCAGTACTTC
>-|TRBJ2-5|TRBV27|TRBD1|13
CASRPGGEETQYF
TGTGCCAGCAGGCCAGGGGGCGAGGAGACCCAGTACTTC
>-|TRBJ2-3|TRBV6-5|TRBD1|13
CASTNGQDRYKYF
TGTGCCAGCACCAACGGCCAGGACAGGTATAAGTATTTT
>few|TRBJ2-3|TRBV18|-|13
CASSESSPGTQYF
TGTGCCAGCTCAGAGTCCTCTCCCGGTACGCAGTATTTT
>once|TRBJ2-1|TRBV27|TRBD2|15
CASSPRLAAQYEQFF
TGTGCCAGCAGTCCCCGACTAGCGGCCCAGTATGAGCAGTTCTTC
>-|TRBJ2-5|TRBV30|TRBD1|13
CAWATGGQETQYF
TGTGCCTGGGCGACAGGGGGCCAAGAGACCCAGTACTTC
>-|TRBJ1-1|TRBV6-6|TRBD1|14
CASRYHRGDTEAFF
TGTGCCAGCAGGTATCACAGGGGGGACACTGAAGCTTTCTTT
>-|TRBJ2-2|TRBV2|-|14
CASSDAGDTGELFF
TGTGCCAGCAGTGACGCAGGGGACACCGGGGAGCTGTTTTTT
>once|TRBJ1-6|TRBV5-4|TRBD1|15
CASSETGLNNSPLHF
TGTGCCAGCAGCGAGACAGGGCTTAATAATTCACCCCTCCACTTT
>-|TRBJ2-7|TRBV30|TRBD1|18
CAWGRRSVLRDSSYEQYF
TGTGCCTGGGGCAGGCGGAGTGTACTCCGGGACAGCTCCTACGAGCAGTACTTC
>-|TRBJ2-3|TRBV7-9|-|16
CASSSREQASTDTQYF
TGTGCCAGCAGCTCTCGGGAGCAAGCGAGCACAGATACGCAGTATTTT
>-|TRBJ2-3|TRBV5-4|TRBD2|16
CASSRQERGGTDTQYF
TGTGCCAGCAGCCGCCAAGAGCGGGGGGGGACAGATACGCAGTATTTT
>few|TRBJ2-1|TRBV9|-|15
CASSVTVGIYNEQFF
TGTGCCAGCAGCGTGACAGTGGGGATTTACAATGAGCAGTTCTTC
>-|TRBJ2-1|TRBV11-3|-|16
CASSLVSASSYNEQFF
TGTGCCAGCAGCTTAGTTAGCGCCTCCTCCTACAATGAGCAGTTCTTC
>-|TRBJ2-1|TRBV6-1|TRBD2|15
CASSVGLAGSNEQFF
TGTGCCAGCAGTGTCGGACTAGCGGGCAGCAATGAGCAGTTCTTC
>-|TRBJ1-6|TRBV30|-|14
CAWSNSLNNSPLHF
TGTGCCTGGAGTAACAGCCTAAATAATTCACCCCTCCACTTT
>-|TRBJ2-5|TRBV4-1|-|15
CASSQSTVYQETQYF
TGCGCCAGCAGCCAATCGACAGTTTACCAAGAGACCCAGTACTTC
>-|TRBJ2-7|TRBV7-3|-|15
CASSSSGAPVYEQYF
TGTGCCAGCAGCTCCTCAGGGGCCCCTGTCTACGAGCAGTACTTC
>-|TRBJ2-7|TRBV11-3|TRBD1|16
CASSLVPGQETYEQYF
TGTGCCAGCAGCTTAGTCCCGGGACAGGAGACCTACGAGCAGTACTTC
>-|TRBJ1-2|TRBV7-3|TRBD1|16
CASSPQAAPGGDGYTF
TGTGCCAGCAGCCCCCAAGCCGCGCCAGGGGGCGACGGCTACACCTTC
>once|TRBJ2-3|TRBV11-2|TRBD2|14
CASSLSGTTDTQYF
TGTGCCAGCAGCCTCAGCGGGACCACAGATACGCAGTATTTT
>-|TRBJ2-1|TRBV7-9|TRBD2|17
CASSLTVFGLADNEQFF
TGTGCCAGCAGCTTAACCGTCTTTGGACTAGCGGACAATGAGCAGTTCTTC
>-|TRBJ2-7|TRBV7-6|TRBD1|16
CASSLALRQGDYEQYF
TGTGCCAGCAGCTTAGCGCTGAGACAGGGGGACTACGAGCAGTACTTC
>-|TRBJ2-7|TRBV7-2|TRBD2|15
CASSSIPGRSYEQYF
TGTGCCAGCAGTTCTATACCCGGGAGGTCCTACGAGCAGTACTTC